Included here is one T cell receptor beta chain sequence, with context. Primers used in a second PCR of about 6 to 11 cycles were a sample-barcoded 5' primer and a J-beta primer mix. A single record per CDR3 protein comes from TCRdb applying MiXCR to the 5' RACE reads. The top ten hold around 20% of the sample, which has about 730,000 distinct CDR3 sequences, roughly 45% seen once. The record originates from a study of blood T cells in healthy people across ages. Extraction yielded at least 5 micrograms of total RNA per sample. Germline lookup yields CDR1 SGHAT and CDR2 FQNNGV. V was pared by 5 bases and J by 8 bases, with 14 bases of the junction left unmatched. The CDR3 length is 16 residues.

This sequence joins TRBV11-2 and TRBJ2-1; 8 bases line up with TRBD2. Material for sequencing was blood. This clonotype was sampled from a woman aged 60-70 years in good health. The CDR3 nucleotides read TGTGCCAGCAGCACCTCAGCGGGAGAAGTACTCCATGAGCAGTTCTTC. This encodes CASSTSAGEVLHEQFF. The complete variable domain, with remaining parts taken from reference TRBV11-2 and TRBJ2-1, reads EAGVAQSPRYKIIEKRQSVAFWCNPISGHATLYWYQQILGQGPKLLIQFQNNGVVDDSQLPKDRFSAERLKGVDSTLKIQPAKLEDSAVYLCASSTSAGEVLHEQFFGPGTRLTVL.